Shown below are 22 T cell receptor beta chains from a single sample sequenced in a study of liver allograft versus peripheral blood T cells (dated by TCRdb to 2020 to 2022). Regarding the complete study: The study compared T cell receptor repertoires found within transplanted livers against repertoires in the peripheral blood of liver transplant recipients.

Sequencing instrument: Illumina MiSeq. TCRdb trimmed public reads at Q25 via fastp, called clones via MiXCR and kept in-frame beta chains. CDR3 protein duplicates are merged, each entry listing the most common genes and DNA. The sample table lists roughly 9,200 distinct CDR3 sequences, 26% of them with a count of one. The top ten clones comprise about 8.3% of the sample. All receptors derive from a human patient who had a liver transplant. Where a transplant has occurred, the graft donor may have supplied some of the T cells.

V gene TRBV10-3 combines with J gene TRBJ2-3; no definite D call. Germline V gene lookup returns CDR1 ENHRY and CDR2 SYGVKD. The CDR3 covers 11 residues. The ends were cut back, 6 bases at V and 4 bases at J, with 5 bases in the middle. CDR3 in amino acids: CAISVSDTQYF. CDR3 nucleotide sequence: TGTGCCATCAGCGTGTCAGATACGCAGTATTTT.

This clonotype turned up a few times. The chain recombines TRBV2 with TRBJ2-3; no definite D call. The CDR3 totals 14 residues. From germline, CDR1 is SNHLY and CDR2 FYNNEI. V was shortened by 3 bases and J by 1 base, with 8 bases between the two germline ends. The CDR3 DNA reads as TGTGCCAGCAGTGAGTCGAGCCGCACAGATACGCAGTATTTT. Amino acid sequence: CASSESSRTDTQYF.

V and J are TRBV25-1 and TRBJ1-1, with unresolved D. Germline V gene lookup returns CDR1 MGHDK and CDR2 SYGVNS. Deletions cut 3 bases from V and 1 base from J, with 12 bases between. This CDR3 has 15 residues. Written as DNA, the CDR3 is TGTGCCAGCAGTGACCCTCAGGTAGAGAACACTGAAGCTTTCTTT. This encodes CASSDPQVENTEAFF.

This chain uses TRBV19 with TRBJ1-4; D not certain. The CDR3 is made up of 13 amino acids. Trimming left V 3 bases short and J 3 bases short, with 5 bases between. Germline assignment: CDR1 LNHDA and CDR2 SQIVND (reference sequence). DNA of the CDR3: TGTGCCAGTAGTATCCGTCCTAATGAAAAACTGTTTTTT. Translation gives CASSIRPNEKLFF.

The rearrangement joins TRBV14 to TRBJ2-5; D is perhaps TRBD1 or TRBD2 (5 bases each). V lost 1 base and J lost 3, with 9 bases in between. The germline V gene has CDR1 SGHDN and CDR2 FVKESK. CDR3 length equals 14 residues. The CDR3 DNA follows: TGTGCCAGCAGCCAAGTTCGGGGCAAAGAGACCCAGTACTTC. Protein sequence: CASSQVRGKETQYF.

This clonotype was counted many times. The V gene is TRBV12-3 or TRBV12-4, the J gene TRBJ1-2; D is uncertain. Trimming removed 3 bases from V and 4 bases from J, with 9 bases in between. This CDR3 region has 13 residues. The CDR3 DNA is TGTGCCAGCAGTTTCGAGGATTTCTATGGCTACACCTTC. Translating gives CASSFEDFYGYTF.

Within the sample, this clonotype is medium-sized. The rearrangement joins TRBV29-1 to TRBJ2-7, with D possibly TRBD1 on 6 matching bases. Trimming cost V 1 base and J 0 bases, with 7 bases left between them. Germline CDR1 SQVTM, CDR2 ANQGSEA. The CDR3 runs to 13 residues. The CDR3 nucleotides read TGCAGCGTTGAAGTGGACAGCTCCTACGAGCAGTACTTC. Translation gives CSVEVDSSYEQYF.

This sequence joins TRBV5-1 and TRBJ2-1; a possible D gene is TRBD2 (5 bases). CDR1 and CDR2 (germline): SGHRS, YFSETQ. The CDR3 spans 14 residues. V lost 0 bases, J lost 6 bases, and 10 bases lay in between. CDR3 DNA: TGCGCCAGCAGCTTGGCCACCGGACTCAATGAGCAGTTCTTC. This sequence encodes CASSLATGLNEQFF.

In this sample, this clonotype is medium-sized. The chain joins TRBV19 to TRBJ2-5; 9 bases line up with TRBD1. CDR3 length equals 15 residues. CDR1 LNHDA and CDR2 SQIVND come from the germline V gene (reference sequence). The V gene end was trimmed by 3 bases and the J gene end by 4 bases; junction bases not matched to a gene: 6. The CDR3: CASSIGGTGSETQYF. For the CDR3, the DNA is TGTGCCAGTAGTATCGGCGGGACAGGGTCAGAGACCCAGTACTTC.

V and J are TRBV5-1 and TRBJ2-7; 7 bases match TRBD1. V lost 1 base to trimming and J lost 0 bases; unmatched junction nucleotides: 4. The CDR3 has 15 residues. Germline V CDR1 and CDR2: SGHRS, YFSETQ. In DNA, the CDR3 is TGCGCCAGCAGCTTGAGTTCAGGGGGCTCCTACGAGCAGTACTTC. It translates to CASSLSSGGSYEQYF.

The gene calls are TRBV6-2 or TRBV6-3 and TRBJ2-4; TRBD1 agrees at 11 bases. V lost 2 bases to trimming and J lost 2 bases; unmatched junction nucleotides: 14. Germline V gene lookup returns CDR1 MNHEY and CDR2 SVGEGT. The CDR3 is 20 residues long. This chain's CDR3 is CASSYDVRTGGEMTKNIQYF. The DNA of the CDR3 is TGTGCCAGCAGTTACGATGTCAGGACAGGGGGCGAGATGACCAAAAACATTCAGTACTTC.

This clonotype occurred a few times. V gene TRBV11-1 combines with J gene TRBJ2-3, with 13 bases matching TRBD2. The V gene end was trimmed by 5 bases and the J gene end by 4 bases; junction bases not matched to a gene: 6. Germline CDR1 reads SGHAT; CDR2 reads FQDESV (reference sequence). CDR3 length: 16 amino acids. The CDR3 region is CASSPRLAGGPDTQYF. The DNA of the CDR3 is TGTGCCAGCAGCCCCCGACTAGCGGGGGGCCCAGATACGCAGTATTTT.

By sample fraction, this clonotype is medium-sized (0.01 to 0.1%). V usage is TRBV7-2 and J usage is TRBJ1-6; D unclear. Germline V lookup: CDR1 SGHTA, CDR2 FQGNSA. V dropped 0 bases and J dropped 13 bases, with 10 bases sitting between them. The CDR3 spans 13 residues. The CDR3 spells CASSLAYEVPLHF. The CDR3 DNA follows: TGTGCCAGCAGCTTAGCTTACGAGGTCCCCCTCCACTTT. Supplemented by reference TRBV7-2 and TRBJ1-6, the full variable domain reads GAGVSQSPSNKVTEKGKDVELRCDPISGHTALYWYRQSLGQGLEFLIYFQGNSAPDKSGLPSDRFSAERTGGSVSTLTIQRTQQEDSAVYLCASSLAYEVPLHFGNGTRLTVT.

About this clonotype: This may stem from a read error, because a much larger clone lies one nucleotide away. The chain employs TRBV27 and TRBJ1-1, with unresolved D. Germline V lookup: CDR1 MNHEY, CDR2 SMNVEV (reference sequence). The length of the CDR3 is 14 residues. Trimming took off 4 bases at V and 4 bases at J, with 13 bases between the two ends. CDR3 nucleotides: TGTGCCAGCAGTTCCGAATACCGGGTCACTGAAGCTTTCTTT. This gives the protein CASSSEYRVTEAFF.

This clonotype counts as medium-sized. The chain carries TRBV6-1 and TRBJ2-1; unclear D gene. CDR1 is MNHNS, CDR2 SASEGT, per germline. Trimming cost V 1 base and J 2 bases, with 9 bases left between them. This CDR3 is 15 amino acids long. CDR3 protein: CASSEGSLAYNEQFF. The DNA for the CDR3 is TGTGCCAGCAGTGAAGGGTCGCTGGCCTACAATGAGCAGTTCTTC.

This clonotype was seen many times. The genes are TRBV28 and TRBJ2-3, with D uncertain. CDR3 length equals 14 residues. Trimming pared 3 bases from V and 4 bases from J, leaving 11 bases between. Germline V gene sequence: CDR1 MDHEN, CDR2 SYDVKM. In nucleotides, the CDR3 is TGTGCCAGCAGTTTTAGCTATGAATCAGATACGCAGTATTTT. It yields the protein CASSFSYESDTQYF. The full variable domain, its missing parts supplied by reference TRBV28 and TRBJ2-3, is DVKVTQSSRYLVKRTGEKVFLECVQDMDHENMFWYRQDPGLGLRLIYFSYDVKMKEKGDIPEGYSVSREKKERFSLILESASTNQTSMYLCASSFSYESDTQYFGPGTRLTVL.

The chain couples TRBV2 to TRBJ2-3; 10 positions agree with TRBD2. The CDR3 covers 12 residues. CDR1 is SNHLY, CDR2 FYNNEI, per germline. Germline trimming cut 7 bases from V and 6 bases from J; bases unmatched to any gene: 1. CDR3 DNA: TGTGCCAGCAAACTAGCGGGGGATACGCAGTATTTT. Amino acid sequence: CASKLAGDTQYF.

In its sample, this clonotype is medium-sized. This chain joins TRBV19 and TRBJ2-1, with TRBD2 matching over 8 bases. This CDR3 region has 16 residues. Germline CDR1 and CDR2: LNHDA and SQIVND (reference sequence). Trimming at V came to 4 bases and at J to 9 bases, leaving 14 bases not matched to a gene. This chain's CDR3 is CASSRSSGASQGEQFF. In nucleotides, the CDR3 is TGTGCCAGTAGTAGGAGTAGCGGGGCCTCTCAGGGTGAGCAGTTCTTC.

This clonotype was observed many times. The chain is built from TRBV24-1 and TRBJ1-1; perhaps TRBD1 as D (5 bases). Germline CDR1 KGHDR, CDR2 SFDVKD. The V gene lost 5 bases and the J gene lost 2 bases, with 14 bases spanning the gap. The CDR3 totals 15 residues. Written as DNA, the CDR3 is TGTGCCACCAGTGGCGCTGGGGCCGCCAACACTGAAGCTTTCTTT. Translation: CATSGAGAANTEAFF.

In the case of this clonotype: Since a much larger clone is just one base distant, this may be a read error. The rearrangement uses TRBV10-3 and TRBJ2-7, with D perhaps matching TRBD1 (6 bases). Germline values: CDR1 ENHRY, CDR2 SYGVKD. V was shortened by 2 bases and J by 4 bases, with 12 bases between the two germline ends. The CDR3 extends over 14 amino acids. This chain's CDR3 is CAISERTDPYEQYF. The CDR3 coding sequence is TGTGCCATCAGTGAGCGGACAGACCCGTACGAGCAGTACTTC.

This clonotype turned up a few times. This chain joins TRBV12-3 or TRBV12-4 and TRBJ2-1; TRBD1 might be the D (6 bases). CDR3 length: 12 residues. V was shortened by 7 bases and J by 8 bases, with 12 bases between the two germline ends. CDR3 residues: CASTPQGDEQFF. CDR3 in DNA: TGTGCCAGCACCCCACAGGGCGATGAGCAGTTCTTC.

As concerns this clonotype: A much larger clone sits a single nucleotide away, making a read error possible. The chain joins TRBV6-6 to TRBJ2-7; D perhaps matches TRBD2 (6 bases). TRBJ2-1 explains the end of the DNA better; the J call may be wrong. The CDR3 totals 15 residues. Germline-derived CDR1 and CDR2 are MNHNY and SVGAGI (reference sequence). The CDR3 here is CARSLGDSQFNEQFF. CDR3 nucleotide sequence: TGTGCCAGGAGCTTAGGGGACTCCCAATTCAATGAGCAGTTCTTC.